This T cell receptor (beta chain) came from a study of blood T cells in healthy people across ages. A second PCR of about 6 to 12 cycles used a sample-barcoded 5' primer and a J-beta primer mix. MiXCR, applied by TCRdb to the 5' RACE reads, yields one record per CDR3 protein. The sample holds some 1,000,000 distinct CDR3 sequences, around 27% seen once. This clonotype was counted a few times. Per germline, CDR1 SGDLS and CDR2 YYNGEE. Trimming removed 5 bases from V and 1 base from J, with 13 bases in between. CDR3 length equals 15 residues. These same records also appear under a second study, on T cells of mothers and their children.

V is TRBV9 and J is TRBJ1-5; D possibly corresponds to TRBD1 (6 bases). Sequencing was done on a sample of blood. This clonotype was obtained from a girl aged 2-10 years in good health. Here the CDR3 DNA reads TGTGCCAGCAGTGGGGGCGCGGGGAGCAATCAGCCCCAGCATTTT. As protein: CASSGGAGSNQPQHF.